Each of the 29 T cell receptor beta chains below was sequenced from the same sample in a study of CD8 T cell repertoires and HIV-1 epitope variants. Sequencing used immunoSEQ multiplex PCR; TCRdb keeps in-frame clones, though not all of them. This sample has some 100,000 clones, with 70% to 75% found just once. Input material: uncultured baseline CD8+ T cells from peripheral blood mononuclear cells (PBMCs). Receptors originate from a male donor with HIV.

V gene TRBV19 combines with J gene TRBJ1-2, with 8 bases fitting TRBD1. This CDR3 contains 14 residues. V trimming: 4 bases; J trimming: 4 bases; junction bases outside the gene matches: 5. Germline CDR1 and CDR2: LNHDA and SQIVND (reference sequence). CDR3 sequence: CASSTSGGVYGYTF. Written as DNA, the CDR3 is TGTGCCAGTAGTACCTCAGGGGGCGTCTATGGCTACACCTTC.

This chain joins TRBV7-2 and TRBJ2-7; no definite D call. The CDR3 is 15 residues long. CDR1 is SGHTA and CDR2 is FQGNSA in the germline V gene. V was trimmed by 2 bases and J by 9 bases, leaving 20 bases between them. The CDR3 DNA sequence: TGTGCCAGCAGCTTAAATCCGGCCCTAGATGATGGGCAGTACTTC. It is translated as CASSLNPALDDGQYF.

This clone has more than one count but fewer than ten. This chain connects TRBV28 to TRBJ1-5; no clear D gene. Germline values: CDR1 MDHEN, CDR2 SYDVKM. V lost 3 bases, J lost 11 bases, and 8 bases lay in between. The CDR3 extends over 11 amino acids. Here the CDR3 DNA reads TGTGCCAGCAGTTTTTATGACTCCCAGCATTTT. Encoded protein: CASSFYDSQHF.

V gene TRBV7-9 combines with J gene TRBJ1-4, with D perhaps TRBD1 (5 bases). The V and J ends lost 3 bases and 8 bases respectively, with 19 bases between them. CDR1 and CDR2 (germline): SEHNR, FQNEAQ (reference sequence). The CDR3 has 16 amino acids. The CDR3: CASSFAHGGEGEKLFF. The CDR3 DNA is TGTGCCAGCAGCTTCGCCCACGGAGGGGAGGGAGAAAAACTGTTTTTT.

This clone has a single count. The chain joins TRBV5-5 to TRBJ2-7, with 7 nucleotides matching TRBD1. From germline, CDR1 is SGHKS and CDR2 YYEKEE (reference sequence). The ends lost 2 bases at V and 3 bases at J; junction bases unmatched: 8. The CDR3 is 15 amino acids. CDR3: CASSLEGGDYYEQYF. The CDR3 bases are TGTGCCAGCAGCTTAGAAGGGGGCGATTACTACGAGCAGTACTTC.

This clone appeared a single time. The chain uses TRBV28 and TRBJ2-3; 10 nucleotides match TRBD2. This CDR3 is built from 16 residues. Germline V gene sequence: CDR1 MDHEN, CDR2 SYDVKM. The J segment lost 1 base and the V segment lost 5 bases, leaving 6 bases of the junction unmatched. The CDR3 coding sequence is TGTGCCAGCAGTGGAGCCGGGACTAGCGGCACAGATACGCAGTATTTT. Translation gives CASSGAGTSGTDTQYF.

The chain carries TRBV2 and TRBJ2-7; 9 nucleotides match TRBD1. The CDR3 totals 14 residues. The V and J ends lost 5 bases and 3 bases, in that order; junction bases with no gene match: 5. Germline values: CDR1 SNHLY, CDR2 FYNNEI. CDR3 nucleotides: TGTGCCAGCAGTAGGGACAGGGAGGGCTACGAGCAGTACTTC. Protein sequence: CASSRDREGYEQYF.

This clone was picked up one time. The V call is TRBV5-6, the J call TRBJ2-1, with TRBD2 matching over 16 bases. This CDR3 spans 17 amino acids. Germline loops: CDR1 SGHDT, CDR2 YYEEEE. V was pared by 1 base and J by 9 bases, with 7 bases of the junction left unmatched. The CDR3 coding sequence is TGTGCCAGCAGCTTGCTGGGACTAGCGGGGGGGCCGGGTGAGCAGTTCTTC. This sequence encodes CASSLLGLAGGPGEQFF. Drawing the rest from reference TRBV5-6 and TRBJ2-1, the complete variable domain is DAGVTQSPTHLIKTRGQQVTLRCSPKSGHDTVSWYQQALGQGPQFIFQYYEEEERQRGNFPDRFSGHQFPNYSSELNVNALLLGDSALYLCASSLLGLAGGPGEQFFGPGTRLTVL.

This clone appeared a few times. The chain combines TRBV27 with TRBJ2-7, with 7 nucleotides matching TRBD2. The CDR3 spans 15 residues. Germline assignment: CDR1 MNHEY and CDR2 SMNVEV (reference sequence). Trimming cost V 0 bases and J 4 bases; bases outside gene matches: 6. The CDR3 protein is CASSLSGRGSYEQYF. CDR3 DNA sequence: TGTGCCAGCAGTTTATCGGGGCGCGGGAGTTACGAGCAGTACTTC.

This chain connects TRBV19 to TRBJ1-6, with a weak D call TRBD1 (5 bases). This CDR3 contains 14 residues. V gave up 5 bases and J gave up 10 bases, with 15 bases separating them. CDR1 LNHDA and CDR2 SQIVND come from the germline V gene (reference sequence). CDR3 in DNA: TGTGCCAGTAGTCTGGGACCTGAGGGGTCACCCCTCCACTTT. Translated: CASSLGPEGSPLHF. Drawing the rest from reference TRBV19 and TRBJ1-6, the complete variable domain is DGGITQSPKYLFRKEGQNVTLSCEQNLNHDAMYWYRQDPGQGLRLIYYSQIVNDFQKGDIAEGYSVSREKKESFPLTVTSAQKNPTAFYLCASSLGPEGSPLHFGNGTRLTVT.

The CDR3 nucleotides are TGTGCCAGTAGTATATTCTGGGGGAGCAATCAGCCCCAGCATTTT. This sequence encodes CASSIFWGSNQPQHF. The chain couples TRBV19 to TRBJ1-5; the D gene is possibly TRBD1 (5 bases). Germline loops: CDR1 LNHDA, CDR2 SQIVND (reference sequence). The CDR3 has 15 amino acids. V lost 2 bases and J 1 base, leaving 9 bases between the germline ends.

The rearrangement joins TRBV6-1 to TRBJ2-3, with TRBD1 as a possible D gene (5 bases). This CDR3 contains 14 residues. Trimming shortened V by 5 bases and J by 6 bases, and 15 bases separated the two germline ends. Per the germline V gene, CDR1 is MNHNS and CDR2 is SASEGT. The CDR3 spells CASSPDSWPDTQYF. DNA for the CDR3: TGTGCCAGCAGTCCCGACAGCTGGCCCGATACGCAGTATTTT.

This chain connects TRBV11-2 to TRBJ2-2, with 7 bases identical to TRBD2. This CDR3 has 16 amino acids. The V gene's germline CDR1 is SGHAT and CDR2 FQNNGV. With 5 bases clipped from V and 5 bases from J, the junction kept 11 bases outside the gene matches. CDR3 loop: CASSPMLGEGTGELFF. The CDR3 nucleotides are TGTGCCAGCAGCCCGATGCTTGGGGAGGGGACCGGGGAGCTGTTTTTT.

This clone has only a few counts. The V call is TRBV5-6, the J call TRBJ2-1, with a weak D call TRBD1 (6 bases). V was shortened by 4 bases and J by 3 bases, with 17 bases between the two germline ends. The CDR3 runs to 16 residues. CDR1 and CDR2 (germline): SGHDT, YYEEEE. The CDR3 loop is CASSLNSPGDYNEQFF. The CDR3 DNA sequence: TGTGCCAGCAGCCTTAATTCCCCAGGGGACTACAATGAGCAGTTCTTC. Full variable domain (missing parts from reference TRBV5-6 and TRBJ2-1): DAGVTQSPTHLIKTRGQQVTLRCSPKSGHDTVSWYQQALGQGPQFIFQYYEEEERQRGNFPDRFSGHQFPNYSSELNVNALLLGDSALYLCASSLNSPGDYNEQFFGPGTRLTVL.

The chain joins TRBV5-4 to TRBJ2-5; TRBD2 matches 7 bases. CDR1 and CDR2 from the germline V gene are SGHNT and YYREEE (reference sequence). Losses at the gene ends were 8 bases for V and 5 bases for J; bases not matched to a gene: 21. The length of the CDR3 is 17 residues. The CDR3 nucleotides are TGTGCCAGTATAGAGAGCACCACGAGCGGGATAGGCGAGACCCAGTACTTC. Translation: CASIESTTSGIGETQYF.

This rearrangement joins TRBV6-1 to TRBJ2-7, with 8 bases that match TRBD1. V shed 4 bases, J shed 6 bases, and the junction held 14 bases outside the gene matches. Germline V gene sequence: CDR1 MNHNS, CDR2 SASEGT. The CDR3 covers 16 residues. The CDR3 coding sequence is TGTGCCAGCAGTGGACAGACAGGGGTTTTTCCAGGCGAGCAGTACTTC. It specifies CASSGQTGVFPGEQYF.

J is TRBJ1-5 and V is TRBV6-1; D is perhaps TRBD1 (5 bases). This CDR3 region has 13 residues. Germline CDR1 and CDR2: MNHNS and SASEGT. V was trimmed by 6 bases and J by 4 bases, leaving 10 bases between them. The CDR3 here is CASRQDLNQPQHF. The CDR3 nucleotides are TGTGCCAGCAGACAGGACCTTAATCAGCCCCAGCATTTT.

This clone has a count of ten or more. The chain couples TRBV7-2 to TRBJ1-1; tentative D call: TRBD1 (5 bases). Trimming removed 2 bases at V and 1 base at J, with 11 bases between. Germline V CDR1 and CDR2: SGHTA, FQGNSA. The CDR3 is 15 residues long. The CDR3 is CASSLQPGPNTEAFF. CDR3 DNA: TGTGCCAGCAGCTTACAACCGGGGCCGAACACTGAAGCTTTCTTT.

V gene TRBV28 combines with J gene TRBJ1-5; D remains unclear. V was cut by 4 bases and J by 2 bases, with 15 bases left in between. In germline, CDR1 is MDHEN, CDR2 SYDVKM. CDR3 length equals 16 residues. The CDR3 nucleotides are TGTGCCAGCAGTTCCGGGTCTTCGCGAGGCAATCAGCCCCAGCATTTT. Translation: CASSSGSSRGNQPQHF.

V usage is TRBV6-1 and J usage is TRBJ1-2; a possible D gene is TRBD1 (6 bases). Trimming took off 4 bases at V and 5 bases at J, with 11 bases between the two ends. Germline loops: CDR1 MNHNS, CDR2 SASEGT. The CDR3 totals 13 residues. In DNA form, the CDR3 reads TGTGCCAGCAGTGTACAGGGAGGGTATGGCTACACCTTC. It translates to CASSVQGGYGYTF.

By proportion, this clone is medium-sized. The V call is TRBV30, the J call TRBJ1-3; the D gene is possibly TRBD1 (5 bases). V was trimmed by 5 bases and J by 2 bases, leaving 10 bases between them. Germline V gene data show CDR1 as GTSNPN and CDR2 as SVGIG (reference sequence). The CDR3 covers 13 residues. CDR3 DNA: TGTGCCTGGGCAGACAGAACTGGAAACACCATATATTTT. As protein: CAWADRTGNTIYF.

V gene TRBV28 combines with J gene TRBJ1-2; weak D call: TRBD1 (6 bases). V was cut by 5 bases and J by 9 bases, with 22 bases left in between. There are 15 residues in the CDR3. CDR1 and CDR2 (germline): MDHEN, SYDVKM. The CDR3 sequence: CASSQTPGTNFRYTF. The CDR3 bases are TGTGCCAGCAGTCAGACGCCCGGGACAAATTTTCGCTACACCTTC.

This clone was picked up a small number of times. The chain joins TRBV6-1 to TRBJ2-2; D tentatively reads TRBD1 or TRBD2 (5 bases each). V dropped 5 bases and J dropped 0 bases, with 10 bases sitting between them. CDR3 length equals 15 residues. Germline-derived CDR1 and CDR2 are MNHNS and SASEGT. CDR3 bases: TGTGCCAGCAGTAGGGACGGGTCGAACACCGGGGAGCTGTTTTTT. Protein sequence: CASSRDGSNTGELFF.

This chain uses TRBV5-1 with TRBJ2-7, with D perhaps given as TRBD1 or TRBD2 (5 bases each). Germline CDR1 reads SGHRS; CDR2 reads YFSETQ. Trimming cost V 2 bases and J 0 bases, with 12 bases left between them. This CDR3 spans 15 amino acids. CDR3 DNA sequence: TGCGCCAGCAGCTTCGGGACCCCCATCTCCTACGAGCAGTACTTC. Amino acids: CASSFGTPISYEQYF.

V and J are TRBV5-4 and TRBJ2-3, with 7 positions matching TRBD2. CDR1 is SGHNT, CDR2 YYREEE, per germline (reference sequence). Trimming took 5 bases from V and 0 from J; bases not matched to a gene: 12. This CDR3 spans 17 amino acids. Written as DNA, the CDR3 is TGTGCCAGCAGTCGTAGGGGAGGGGCCTATAGCACAGATACGCAGTATTTT. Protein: CASSRRGGAYSTDTQYF. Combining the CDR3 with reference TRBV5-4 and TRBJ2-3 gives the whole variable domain ETGVTQSPTHLIKTRGQQVTLRCSSQSGHNTVSWYQQALGQGPQFIFQYYREEENGRGNFPPRFSGLQFPNYSSELNVNALELDDSALYLCASSRRGGAYSTDTQYFGPGTRLTVL.

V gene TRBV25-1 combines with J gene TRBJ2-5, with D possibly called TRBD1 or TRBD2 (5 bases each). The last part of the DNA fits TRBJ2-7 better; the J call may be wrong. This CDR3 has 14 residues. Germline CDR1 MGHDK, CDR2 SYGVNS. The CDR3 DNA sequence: TGTGCCAGCAGTGAATCGGGACGGGCTCGCGAGCAGTACTTC. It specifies CASSESGRAREQYF.

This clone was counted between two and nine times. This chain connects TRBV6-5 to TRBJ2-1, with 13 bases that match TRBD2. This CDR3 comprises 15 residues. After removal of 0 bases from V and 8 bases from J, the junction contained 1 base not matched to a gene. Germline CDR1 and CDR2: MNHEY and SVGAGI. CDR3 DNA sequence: TGTGCCAGCAGTTACTCACTAGCGGGGGGGGATGAGCAGTTCTTC. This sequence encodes CASSYSLAGGDEQFF.

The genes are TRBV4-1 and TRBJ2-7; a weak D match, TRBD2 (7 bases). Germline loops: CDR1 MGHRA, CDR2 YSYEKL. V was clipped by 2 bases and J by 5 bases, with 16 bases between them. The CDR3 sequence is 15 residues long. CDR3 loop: CASSQFPWGGNEQYF. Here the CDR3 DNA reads TGCGCCAGCAGCCAATTCCCGTGGGGGGGCAACGAGCAGTACTTC.

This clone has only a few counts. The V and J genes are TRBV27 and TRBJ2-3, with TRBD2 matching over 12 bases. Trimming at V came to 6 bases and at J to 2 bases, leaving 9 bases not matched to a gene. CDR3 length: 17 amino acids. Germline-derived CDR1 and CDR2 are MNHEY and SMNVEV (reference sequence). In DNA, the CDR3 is TGTGCCAGCAGCCGAACCCTAGCGGGAGGGCCCACAGATACGCAGTATTTT. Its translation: CASSRTLAGGPTDTQYF.